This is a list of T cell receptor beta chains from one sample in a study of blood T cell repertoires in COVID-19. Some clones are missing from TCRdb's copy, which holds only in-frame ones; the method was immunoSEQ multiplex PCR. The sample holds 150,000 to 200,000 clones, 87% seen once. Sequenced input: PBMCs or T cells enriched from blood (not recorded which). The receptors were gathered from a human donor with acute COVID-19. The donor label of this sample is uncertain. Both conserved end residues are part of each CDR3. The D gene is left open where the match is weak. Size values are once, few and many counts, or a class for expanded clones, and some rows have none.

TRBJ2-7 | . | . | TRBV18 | CASSVSYEQYF | TGTGCCAGCTCAGTATCCTACGAGCAGTACTTC
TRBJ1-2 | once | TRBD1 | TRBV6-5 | CASIDRGSYGYTF | TGTGCCAGCATCGACAGGGGAAGCTATGGCTACACCTTC
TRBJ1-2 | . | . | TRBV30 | CAWSPQGWGYTF | TGTGCCTGGAGCCCTCAGGGGTGGGGCTACACCTTC
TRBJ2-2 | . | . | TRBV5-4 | CASSLEARSGELFF | TGTGCCAGCAGCCTCGAGGCAAGGAGCGGGGAGCTGTTTTTT
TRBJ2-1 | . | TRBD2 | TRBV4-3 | CASSQGLAGKNEQFF | TGCGCCAGCAGCCAAGGACTAGCGGGGAAGAATGAGCAGTTCTTC
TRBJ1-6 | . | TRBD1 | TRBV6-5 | CASSLPGQGNSPLHF | TGTGCCAGCAGCTTACCGGGACAGGGGAATTCACCCCTCCACTTT
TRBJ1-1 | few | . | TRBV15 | CATSRERQPNTEAFF | TGTGCCACCAGCAGAGAGAGACAGCCGAACACTGAAGCTTTCTTT
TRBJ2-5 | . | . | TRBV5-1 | CASSLGQVPVLETQYF | TGCGCCAGCAGCTTGGGACAGGTACCCGTTTTAGAGACCCAGTACTTC
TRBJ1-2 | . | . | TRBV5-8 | CASSLKGLDYGYTF | TGTGCCAGCAGCTTGAAGGGGCTGGACTATGGCTACACCTTC
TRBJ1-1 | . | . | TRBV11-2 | CASSLPPGEAFF | TGTGCCAGCAGCTTACCCCCCGGGGAAGCTTTCTTT
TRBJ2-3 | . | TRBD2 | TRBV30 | CAVNRGGSTDTQYF | TGTGCCGTCAACCGGGGGGGTAGCACAGATACGCAGTATTTT
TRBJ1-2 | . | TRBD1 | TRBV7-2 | CASSEDRVYGYTF | TGTGCCAGCAGCGAGGACAGGGTCTACGGCTACACCTTC
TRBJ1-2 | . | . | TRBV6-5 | CASTLAGQGYGYTF | TGTGCCAGCACCTTAGCGGGGCAGGGCTATGGCTACACCTTC
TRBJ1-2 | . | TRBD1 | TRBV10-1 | CASTPSTGDRGDYGYTF | TGCGCCAGCACCCCATCGACAGGGGACAGAGGGGACTATGGCTACACCTTC
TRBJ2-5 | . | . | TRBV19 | CASSTPEGETQYF | TGTGCCAGTAGTACGCCGGAGGGGGAGACCCAGTACTTC
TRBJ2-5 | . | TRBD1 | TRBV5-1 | CASSPSGTGSKETQYF | TGCGCCAGCAGCCCGTCCGGGACAGGGTCGAAAGAGACCCAGTACTTC
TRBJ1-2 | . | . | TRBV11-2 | CATPRVYNYGYTF | TGTGCCACCCCGAGGGTTTATAACTATGGCTACACCTTC
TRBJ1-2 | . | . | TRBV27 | CASSHDIIYGYTF | TGTGCCAGCAGCCATGACATCATCTATGGCTACACCTTC
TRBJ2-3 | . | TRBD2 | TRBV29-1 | CSVEAGETDTQYF | TGCAGCGTTGAGGCGGGGGAGACAGATACGCAGTATTTT
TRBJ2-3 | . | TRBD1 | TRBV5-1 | CASSLIGQGADTQYF | TGCGCCAGCAGCTTAATTGGACAGGGAGCGGATACGCAGTATTTT
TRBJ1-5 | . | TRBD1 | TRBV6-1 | CASSDLGTGVFSNQPQHF | TGTGCCAGCAGTGATTTAGGGACAGGGGTATTTTCCAATCAGCCCCAGCATTTT
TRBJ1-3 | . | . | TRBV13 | CASSLPLTGKGNTIYF | TGTGCCAGCAGCTTACCCCTCACAGGGAAAGGAAACACCATATATTTT
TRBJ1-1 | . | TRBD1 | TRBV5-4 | CASSPPTGESNTEAFF | TGTGCCAGCAGCCCCCCGACAGGGGAGTCGAACACTGAAGCTTTCTTT
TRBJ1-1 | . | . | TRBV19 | CASSGYMNTEAFF | TGTGCCAGTAGCGGGTATATGAACACTGAAGCTTTCTTT
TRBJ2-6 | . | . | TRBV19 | CASSPTGTGANVLTF | TGTGCCAGTAGTCCAACAGGGACTGGGGCCAACGTCCTGACTTTC
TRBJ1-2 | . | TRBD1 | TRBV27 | CASSLRQGVYGYTF | TGTGCCAGCAGTCTCAGACAGGGGGTCTATGGCTACACCTTC
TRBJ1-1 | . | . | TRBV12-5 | CASGLGTVHTEAFF | TGTGCTAGTGGTTTGGGGACAGTCCACACTGAAGCTTTCTTT
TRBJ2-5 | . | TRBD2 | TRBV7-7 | CASSPSTGGQETQYF | TGTGCCAGCAGCCCAAGTACGGGGGGCCAAGAGACCCAGTACTTC
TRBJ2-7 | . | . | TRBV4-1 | CASSQARDYEQYF | TGCGCCAGCAGCCAAGCCAGGGACTACGAGCAGTACTTC
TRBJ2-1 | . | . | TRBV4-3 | CASSQGGPYNEQFF | TGCGCCAGCAGCCAGGGGGGGCCTTACAATGAGCAGTTCTTC
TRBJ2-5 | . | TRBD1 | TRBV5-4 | CASSHKVGGEETQYF | TGTGCCAGCAGCCACAAGGTAGGGGGCGAAGAGACCCAGTACTTC
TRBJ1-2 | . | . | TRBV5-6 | CASSATNRAGSYTF | TGTGCCAGCAGCGCTACTAACAGGGCAGGGAGCTACACCTTC
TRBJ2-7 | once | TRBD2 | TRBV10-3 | CATRTSGGLSGEQYF | TGTGCCACCCGGACTAGCGGGGGCCTCTCAGGCGAGCAGTACTTC
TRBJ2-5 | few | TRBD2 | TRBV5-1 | CASSPLAGGRQGGTQYF | TGCGCCAGCAGCCCACTAGCGGGGGGCCGCCAAGGAGGGACCCAGTACTTC
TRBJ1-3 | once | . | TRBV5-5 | CASSLVMAKSPHF | TGTGCCAGCAGCTTGGTTATGGCCAAAAGTCCCCATTTT
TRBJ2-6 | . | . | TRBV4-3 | CASSQDLSGANVLTF | TGCGCCAGCAGCCAAGATCTCTCTGGGGCCAACGTCCTGACTTTC
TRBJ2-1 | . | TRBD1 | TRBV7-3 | CASSLTRDREGEQFF | TGTGCCAGCAGCTTAACGCGGGACAGGGAAGGTGAGCAGTTCTTC
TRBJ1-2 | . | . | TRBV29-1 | CSALTGTGGGYTF | TGCAGCGCCTTGACAGGAACGGGCGGTGGCTACACCTTC
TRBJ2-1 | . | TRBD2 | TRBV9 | CASSPRGAGGYNEQFF | TGTGCCAGCAGCCCAAGAGGGGCGGGGGGTTACAATGAGCAGTTCTTC
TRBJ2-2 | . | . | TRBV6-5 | CASSTGSGTELFF | TGTGCCAGCAGTACAGGGTCCGGGACGGAGCTGTTTTTT
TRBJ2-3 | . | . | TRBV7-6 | CASSPAGGTDTQYF | TGTGCCAGCAGCCCCGCCGGGGGCACAGATACGCAGTATTTT
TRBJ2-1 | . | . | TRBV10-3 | CAISAQGLGSYNEQFF | TGTGCCATCAGTGCCCAGGGTTTGGGGTCCTACAATGAGCAGTTCTTC
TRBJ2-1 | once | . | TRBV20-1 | CSASVMGGDYNEQFF | TGCAGTGCTAGTGTCATGGGGGGAGACTACAATGAGCAGTTCTTC
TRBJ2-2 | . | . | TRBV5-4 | CASSLAWGRDTGELFF | TGTGCCAGCAGCTTGGCCTGGGGCAGGGACACCGGGGAGCTGTTTTTT
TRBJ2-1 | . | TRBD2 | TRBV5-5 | CASSFQLTSGGGEQFF | TGTGCCAGCAGCTTTCAATTGACTAGCGGGGGTGGTGAGCAGTTCTTC
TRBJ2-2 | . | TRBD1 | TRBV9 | CASSVERGRFTGELFF | TGTGCCAGCAGCGTAGAGAGGGGGCGCTTCACCGGGGAGCTGTTTTTT
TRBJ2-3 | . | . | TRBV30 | CAWSVEGRLDTQYF | TGTGCCTGGAGTGTGGAGGGGCGTCTAGATACGCAGTATTTT
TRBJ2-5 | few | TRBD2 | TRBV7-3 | CASSLGHLAGAETQYF | TGTGCCAGCAGCTTAGGGCACCTAGCGGGGGCTGAGACCCAGTACTTC
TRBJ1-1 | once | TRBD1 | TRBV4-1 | CASSQGIQGGSRNTEAFF | TGCGCCAGCAGCCAAGGTATACAGGGGGGGAGTAGGAACACTGAAGCTTTCTTT
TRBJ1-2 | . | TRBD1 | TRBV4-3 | CASSTDRGGRYGYTF | TGCGCCAGCAGCACCGACAGGGGAGGTCGGTATGGCTACACCTTC
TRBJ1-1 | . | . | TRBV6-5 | CASSPFFGGNTEAFF | TGTGCCAGCAGTCCTTTCTTCGGGGGGAACACTGAAGCTTTCTTT